Listed below are T cell receptor beta chains from one sample, sequenced in a study of long-term antiretroviral therapy in people with HIV. The data were produced by immunoSEQ multiplex PCR, yet TCRdb's version contains in-frame clones alone and is incomplete. The table lists approximately 30,000 clones, about 98% of them singletons, with around 2% in the top ten. This specimen consisted of unsorted PBMCs, obtained 7.6 years after starting antiretroviral therapy. These receptor sequences come from a man younger than 40 with HIV. The CDR3 runs from the conserved cysteine through the conserved F or W. Each record gives: clone size, D gene, V gene, J gene, CDR3 protein, CDR3 DNA. D genes are given only for firm matches. The listing skips clone size in some rows; elsewhere it reads once, few, many or a size class.

NA	NA	TRBV30	TRBJ1-6	CAWSQYSYNSPLHF	TGTGCCTGGAGTCAGTATTCCTATAATTCACCCCTCCACTTT
NA	NA	TRBV5-5	TRBJ2-7	CASSSGVAEQYF	TGTGCCAGCAGCTCAGGGGTGGCCGAGCAGTACTTC
NA	NA	TRBV19	TRBJ2-7	CASRYQASDEQYF	TGTGCCAGTAGGTATCAGGCGTCGGACGAGCAGTACTTC
NA	NA	TRBV7-8	TRBJ1-2	CASSLADLNYGYTF	TGTGCCAGCAGCCTAGCGGATCTAAACTATGGCTACACCTTC
once	TRBD1	TRBV11-2	TRBJ2-7	CASSLGPGQDYEQYF	TGTGCCAGCAGCTTAGGACCGGGACAGGACTACGAGCAGTACTTC
NA	TRBD1	TRBV7-2	TRBJ1-6	CASSSTGGSYNSPLHF	TGTGCCAGCAGCTCGACAGGGGGCTCCTATAATTCACCCCTCCACTTT
NA	NA	TRBV5-1	TRBJ2-3	CASSEVAPSTDTQYF	TGCGCCAGCAGTGAGGTAGCGCCCAGCACAGATACGCAGTATTTT
NA	NA	TRBV5-1	TRBJ1-1	CASSISRGTYEAFF	TGCGCCAGCAGCATTAGCCGGGGTACCTATGAAGCTTTCTTT
NA	TRBD2	TRBV19	TRBJ2-5	CASRGLAGDGTQYF	TGTGCCAGCAGGGGACTAGCGGGAGATGGGACCCAGTACTTC
NA	NA	TRBV4-2	TRBJ1-6	CASSQVPGTGGSPLHF	TGTGCCAGCAGCCAAGTTCCCGGGACCGGTGGTTCACCCCTCCACTTT
NA	NA	TRBV6-4	TRBJ1-5	CASSGLQGLQPQHF	TGTGCCAGCAGTGGGCTACAGGGTCTTCAGCCCCAGCATTTT
NA	NA	TRBV2	TRBJ2-7	CASSGSDWGLEQYF	TGTGCCAGCAGTGGGAGCGATTGGGGCCTCGAGCAGTACTTC
few	TRBD1	TRBV19	TRBJ1-2	CASSTPGQGFGGYTF	TGTGCCAGTAGTACACCGGGACAGGGTTTTGGGGGCTACACCTTC
NA	TRBD1	TRBV4-1	TRBJ2-7	CASSQGTGLGDEQYF	TGCGCCAGCAGCCAAGGGACAGGGTTAGGAGACGAGCAGTACTTC
NA	NA	TRBV13	TRBJ1-2	CASSPNPGDLPYGYTF	TGTGCCAGCAGCCCCAATCCAGGGGATCTGCCCTATGGCTACACCTTC
once	NA	TRBV10-3	TRBJ2-1	CAIKDVNSYNEQFF	TGTGCCATCAAGGACGTAAACTCCTACAATGAGCAGTTCTTC
NA	NA	TRBV30	TRBJ1-5	CAWSGDISNQPQHF	TGTGCCTGGAGTGGGGACATTAGCAATCAGCCCCAGCATTTT
NA	NA	TRBV6-5	TRBJ2-7	CASSRQDPLDEQYF	TGTGCCAGCAGCCGACAGGACCCTCTTGACGAGCAGTACTTC
NA	NA	TRBV6-1	TRBJ2-2	CASSGQVPNTGELFF	TGTGCCAGCAGTGGACAGGTCCCGAACACCGGGGAGCTGTTTTTT
NA	TRBD2	TRBV7-9	TRBJ2-2	CASRSSGGNTGELFF	TGTGCCAGCAGGTCCAGCGGGGGGAACACCGGGGAGCTGTTTTTT
NA	TRBD2	TRBV7-2	TRBJ2-2	CASSLVSGENTGELFF	TGTGCCAGCAGCTTAGTTAGCGGGGAGAACACCGGGGAGCTGTTTTTT
NA	NA	TRBV7-9	TRBJ1-1	CASTRQKRTFTEAFF	TGTGCCAGCACACGCCAAAAGAGGACTTTCACTGAAGCTTTCTTT
NA	NA	TRBV11-3	TRBJ2-7	CASSTGTDPIREQYF	TGTGCCAGCAGCACCGGGACGGACCCTATACGGGAGCAGTACTTC
NA	TRBD2	TRBV4-3	TRBJ2-2	CASSQELPGLAGDGTGELFF	TGCGCCAGCAGCCAAGAATTGCCGGGACTAGCGGGAGACGGCACCGGGGAGCTGTTTTTT
NA	NA	TRBV15	TRBJ1-2	CATSRDMGASAGYTF	TGTGCCACCAGCAGAGATATGGGGGCTTCGGCTGGCTACACCTTC